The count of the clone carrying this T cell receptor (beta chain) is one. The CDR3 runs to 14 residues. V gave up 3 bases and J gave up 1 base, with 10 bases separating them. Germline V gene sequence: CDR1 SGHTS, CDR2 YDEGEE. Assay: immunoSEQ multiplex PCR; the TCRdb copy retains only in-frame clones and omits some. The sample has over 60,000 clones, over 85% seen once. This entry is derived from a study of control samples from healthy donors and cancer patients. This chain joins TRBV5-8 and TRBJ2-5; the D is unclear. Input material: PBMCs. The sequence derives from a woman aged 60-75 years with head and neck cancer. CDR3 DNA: TGTGCCAGCAGCTGGGGTCAGATCCAAGAGACCCAGTACTTC. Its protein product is CASSWGQIQETQYF.